Sequencing of this T cell receptor (beta chain) was carried out in a study of blood T cell repertoires in COVID-19. The length of the CDR3 is 17 residues. Germline lookup yields CDR1 LNHDA and CDR2 SQIVND (reference sequence). The germline V and J ends were trimmed by 5 bases and 3 bases, with 17 bases remaining between them. Assay: immunoSEQ multiplex PCR; the TCRdb copy retains only in-frame clones and omits some. The repertoire holds around 200,000 clones, with 80% to 90% as singletons. This TCR was recovered from a young man who had recovered from COVID-19. V usage is TRBV19 and J usage is TRBJ2-6; D is possibly TRBD2 (7 bases). The specimen sequenced was PBMCs or T cells enriched from blood (not recorded which). The CDR3 sequence: CASSFRLGGRGANVLTF. CDR3 bases: TGTGCCAGTAGTTTCCGCTTGGGGGGGCGTGGGGCCAACGTCCTGACTTTC.